The source of this TCR beta chain is a study of cytomegalovirus exposure and HLA in healthy donors. Whole-study findings and limits: According to a later analysis, donors in an Asian-associated ancestry cluster reportedly had fewer N-insertions than the approximately 670-donor mean. A later analysis showed HLA-associated TCR beta chains outstripping equally common others in clonal expansion. A few CMV-associated chains proved CMV antigen-specific in vitro.

PCR employed 60 Vbeta and 13 Jbeta primers. Assay used: immunoSEQ multiplex PCR; TCRdb lists only in-frame clones, some missing. The sample has 210,000 or so clones, approximately 80% seen once. Looked up from germline, CDR1 is SNHLY and CDR2 is FYNNEI. The CDR3 runs to 14 residues. V shed 6 bases, J shed 6 bases, and the junction held 6 bases outside the gene matches. The donors gave bone marrow, and they were healthy. This clone was detected a few times. Its specificity is unknown. This receptor was identified in a boy between 2 and 10 years old in good health and CMV-seronegative. The material sequenced was PBMCs. The chain is built from TRBV2 and TRBJ1-5; 9 nucleotides align to TRBD1. Written as DNA, the CDR3 is TGTGCCAGCAGCCGGGACAGGGAGCGTCAGCCCCAGCATTTT. Its protein is CASSRDRERQPQHF.